The clone carrying this TCR beta chain was seen a few times. Antigen specificity is unknown. This record comes from a study of cytomegalovirus exposure and HLA in healthy donors. Germline CDR1 and CDR2: WNHNN and SYGVQD (reference sequence). The CDR3 consists of 18 residues. Trimming pared 3 bases from V and 1 base from J, leaving 19 bases between. In the PCR, 60 Vbeta and 13 Jbeta primers were used. Using immunoSEQ multiplex PCR, the repertoire was profiled, and TCRdb retains in-frame clones only, with some absent. The data show about 76,000 clones, around 66% seen once. Points from the study as a whole: One later analysis reportedly identified an Asian-associated ancestry cluster that showed fewer N-insertions than the approximately 710-donor mean. It was likely that a cluster of highly shared sequence variants was a sequencing artifact. HLA alleles were associated with fewer than 20,000 TCR beta sequences in a later analysis at 0.05 false discovery rate.

The sample comprised PBMCs. This rearrangement joins TRBV10-1 to TRBJ1-3; weak D call: TRBD1 (5 bases). The sequence was obtained from a man aged 60-69 years in good health and CMV-seropositive. The CDR3 nucleotides read TGCGCCAGCAGTGAATACAGGAGCCCGCGGCAGTCTGGAAACACCATATATTTT. This gives the protein CASSEYRSPRQSGNTIYF.